The sequence of this TCR beta chain was determined in a study of T-cell memory formation after mild COVID-19. One entry per CDR3 protein results from TCRdb running MiXCR on the 5' RACE reads. The sample gives a few hundred thousand distinct CDR3 sequences, about a sixth of which show up once; 20% to 25% is in the top ten. The CDR3 totals 16 residues. V lost 1 base and J lost 2; bases outside the gene matches: 5. From germline, CDR1 is SGHRS and CDR2 YFSETQ. Sequencing input: PBMCs or a T cell subset sorted from them (not recorded which). This receptor was identified in a man between 18 and 35 years old who had mild COVID-19 (a few samples of this study predate the infection). Cell type and time point are not known. The chain has TRBV5-1 and TRBJ2-3, with 9 bases fitting TRBD2. CDR3 protein: CASSLTAGGYTDTQYF. The CDR3 DNA is TGCGCCAGCAGCTTGACCGCGGGGGGGTACACAGATACGCAGTATTTT.